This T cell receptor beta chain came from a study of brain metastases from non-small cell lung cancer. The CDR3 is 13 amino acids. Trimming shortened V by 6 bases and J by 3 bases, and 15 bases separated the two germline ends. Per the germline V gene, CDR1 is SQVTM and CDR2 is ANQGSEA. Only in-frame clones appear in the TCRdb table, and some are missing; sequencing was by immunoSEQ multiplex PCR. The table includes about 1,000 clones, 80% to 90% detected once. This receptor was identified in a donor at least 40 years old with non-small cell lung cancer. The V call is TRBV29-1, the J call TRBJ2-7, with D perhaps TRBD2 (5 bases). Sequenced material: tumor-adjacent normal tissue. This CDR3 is CSVREGLSYEQYF. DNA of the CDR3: TGCAGCGTACGGGAAGGCCTTAGCTACGAGCAGTACTTC.